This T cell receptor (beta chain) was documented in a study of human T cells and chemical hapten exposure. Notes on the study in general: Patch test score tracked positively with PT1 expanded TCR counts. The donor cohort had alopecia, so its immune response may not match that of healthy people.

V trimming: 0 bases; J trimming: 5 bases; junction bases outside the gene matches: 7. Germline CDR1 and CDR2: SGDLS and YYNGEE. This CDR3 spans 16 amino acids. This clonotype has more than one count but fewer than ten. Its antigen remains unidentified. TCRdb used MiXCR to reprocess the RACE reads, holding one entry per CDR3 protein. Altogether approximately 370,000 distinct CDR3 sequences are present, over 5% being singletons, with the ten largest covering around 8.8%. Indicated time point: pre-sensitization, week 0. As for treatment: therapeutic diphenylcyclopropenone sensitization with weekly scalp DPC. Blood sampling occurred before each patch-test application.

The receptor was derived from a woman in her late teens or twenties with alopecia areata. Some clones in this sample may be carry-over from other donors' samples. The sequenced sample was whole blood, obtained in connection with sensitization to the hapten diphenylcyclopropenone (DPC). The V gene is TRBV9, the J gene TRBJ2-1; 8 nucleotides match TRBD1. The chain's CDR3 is CASSVAGQGPDNEQFF. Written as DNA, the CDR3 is TGTGCCAGCAGCGTAGCCGGACAGGGCCCGGACAATGAGCAGTTCTTC. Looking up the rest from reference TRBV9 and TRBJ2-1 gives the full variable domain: DSGVTQTPKHLITATGQRVTLRCSPRSGDLSVYWYQQSLDQGLQFLIQYYNGEERAKGNILERFSAQQFPDLHSELNLSSLELGDSALYFCASSVAGQGPDNEQFFGPGTRLTVL.